This T cell receptor (beta chain) was captured by sequencing in a study of shared clonotypes between healthy human individuals. Study results and caveats: Clonotype sharing among donors, it was expected, would be affected by sequencing depth. Several donors shared about 4.5% of their naive CD4 clonotypes.

This clone has just one count. No antigen is known for it. Data came from immunoSEQ multiplex PCR; TCRdb stores just in-frame clones and leaves some out. The table includes a few million clones, approximately 90% detected once. From germline, CDR1 is SGHRS and CDR2 YFSETQ. CDR3 length: 14 amino acids. Trimming removed 7 bases at V and 0 bases at J, with 13 bases between. Source material: naive CD4+ T cells sorted from blood. As for subset: CD45RA+ positively selected. The clonotype originates from a man between 18 and 35 years old in good health. This chain links TRBV5-1 with TRBJ1-1; D call uncertain. CDR3 amino acids: CASGRLGMNTEAFF. CDR3 sequence (DNA): TGCGCCAGCGGCAGGTTGGGCATGAACACTGAAGCTTTCTTT.